The present T cell receptor beta chain was sequenced within a study of identical twins. Trimming left V 2 bases short and J 6 bases short, with 10 bases between. Germline loops: CDR1 MNHEY, CDR2 SMNVEV (reference sequence). The CDR3 has 14 residues. General study points: The more abundant beta clonotypes in cord blood had fewer insertions, and memory repertoires did not show this. Instead of following the same donors, the conclusions were based on cross-sectional statistical analysis. Out-of-frame alpha sequences common to twins exhibited an excess of low generation probability.

The table lists this clonotype with many counts. The antigen remains undetermined. Carrying unique molecular identifiers, the cDNA also gained a universal primer site through template switching. One entry per CDR3 protein results from TCRdb running MiXCR on the 5' RACE reads. The sample has about 660,000 distinct CDR3 sequences, 8.6% seen once. The data also belong to a second study, concerning yellow fever vaccine responses in identical twins.

This clonotype originated in a woman aged 18-29 years in good health. V and J are TRBV27 and TRBJ2-2; weak D call: TRBD1 (5 bases). What was sequenced was PBMCs. CDR3 DNA sequence: TGTGCCAGCAGTTTAGTTAGGGGTCCCGGGGAGCTGTTTTTT. This sequence encodes CASSLVRGPGELFF.